These 31 T cell receptor beta chains came from one sample sequenced in a study of T-cell reconstitution after alpha-beta-depleted transplantation in children. This sample's TCRbeta library carried unique molecular identifier barcodes. TCRdb itself ran the PCR reads through MiXCR, one entry per CDR3 protein. Of 440,000 or so distinct CDR3 sequences detected, under 13% appear once; the ten largest clones hold over 4.5%. The source was PBMCs from the stem cell graft donor, collected from the stem cell graft. The receptor source for this set is a human donor who donated a stem cell graft to a child with acute myeloid leukemia.

The J gene is TRBJ2-1, the V gene TRBV7-9; 8 nucleotides match TRBD2. The CDR3 sequence is 16 residues long. Germline V gene sequence: CDR1 SEHNR, CDR2 FQNEAQ (reference sequence). The V and J ends lost 5 bases and 0 bases, in that order; junction bases with no gene match: 6. In DNA, the CDR3 is TGTGCCAGCAGCCGTGCCGGGGGGGGCTCCTACAATGAGCAGTTCTTC. Translated: CASSRAGGGSYNEQFF.

This clonotype was recorded many times. V gene TRBV3-1 combines with J gene TRBJ2-2; D is undetermined. V was pared by 1 base and J by 1 base, with 13 bases between. Germline V CDR1 and CDR2: LGHDT, YNNKEL (reference sequence). This CDR3 contains 17 residues. DNA for the CDR3: TGTGCCAGCAGCCAAGTTCTACCCTGGGTGAACACCGGGGAGCTGTTTTTT. This gives the protein CASSQVLPWVNTGELFF. Together with reference TRBV3-1 and TRBJ2-2, the CDR3 gives the full variable domain: DTAVSQTPKYLVTQMGNDKSIKCEQNLGHDTMYWYKQDSKKFLKIMFSYNNKELIINETVPNRFSPKSPDKAHLNLHINSLELGDSAVYFCASSQVLPWVNTGELFFGEGSRLTVL.

This clonotype came up many times. The chain is built from TRBV5-1 and TRBJ2-3; 7 nucleotides line up with TRBD2. This CDR3 is 14 amino acids long. CDR1 and CDR2 (germline): SGHRS, YFSETQ. V dropped 8 bases and J dropped 6; count of bases not matched to a gene: 12. The CDR3 spells CARPTSPTTDTQYF. For the CDR3, the DNA is TGCGCCAGACCGACTAGCCCTACAACGGATACGCAGTATTTT.

This clonotype was detected many times. The rearrangement uses TRBV11-2 and TRBJ2-1; no clear D. The V gene lost 0 bases and the J gene lost 10 bases, with 13 bases spanning the gap. The CDR3 runs to 14 residues. Looked up from germline, CDR1 is SGHAT and CDR2 is FQNNGV. The CDR3 protein is CASSLDPGSSEQFF. The CDR3 DNA follows: TGTGCCAGCAGCTTAGACCCAGGTTCCTCCGAGCAGTTCTTC.

The CDR3 loop reads CASSDDPNEKLFF. The CDR3 DNA reads TGCGCCAGCAGCGACGACCCTAATGAAAAACTGTTTTTT. The rearrangement uses TRBV5-1 and TRBJ1-4; D gene uncertain. With 4 bases removed from V and 3 bases from J, the gap between germline ends came to 7 bases. The V gene's germline CDR1 is SGHRS and CDR2 YFSETQ. This CDR3 spans 13 amino acids. The full variable domain, its missing parts supplied by reference TRBV5-1 and TRBJ1-4, is KAGVTQTPRYLIKTRGQQVTLSCSPISGHRSVSWYQQTPGQGLQFLFEYFSETQRNKGNFPGRFSGRQFSNSRSEMNVSTLELGDSALYLCASSDDPNEKLFFGSGTQLSVL.

This clonotype has only a few counts. The rearrangement links TRBV25-1 to TRBJ1-1; weak D call: TRBD1 (5 bases). Between the trimmed V and J ends, which lost 2 bases and 5 bases, there was a span of 15 bases. There are 15 residues in the CDR3. The germline gives CDR1 MGHDK, CDR2 SYGVNS. CDR3 sequence: CASSEGGGQRTEAFF. The CDR3 bases are TGTGCCAGCAGTGAAGGGGGAGGGCAGCGAACTGAAGCTTTCTTT.

The genes are TRBV7-9 and TRBJ2-5; no reliable D call. V dropped 3 bases and J dropped 3 bases, with 11 bases sitting between them. Germline V CDR1 and CDR2: SEHNR, FQNEAQ (reference sequence). The CDR3 is 14 amino acids. The CDR3 sequence: CASSFPRLKETQYF. For the CDR3, the DNA is TGTGCCAGCAGCTTCCCTAGGCTCAAAGAGACCCAGTACTTC.

This clonotype was seen a handful of times. This rearrangement joins TRBV2 to TRBJ2-1; 7 nucleotides agree with TRBD1. The V and J ends lost 7 bases and 8 bases, in that order; junction bases with no gene match: 5. The germline gives CDR1 SNHLY, CDR2 FYNNEI. CDR3 length: 12 residues. This chain's CDR3 is CASTHRGDEQFF. The CDR3 bases are TGTGCCAGCACTCACAGGGGCGATGAGCAGTTCTTC.

The V gene is TRBV12-3 or TRBV12-4, the J gene TRBJ2-7; tentatively, D is TRBD1 or TRBD2 (7 bases each). This CDR3 has 14 residues. V was clipped by 6 bases and J by 2 bases, with 14 bases between them. The CDR3 here is CASSRGGATYEQYF. The CDR3 coding sequence is TGTGCCAGCAGCAGGGGGGGAGCGACCTACGAGCAGTACTTC.

This clonotype appeared many times. The chain uses TRBV20-1 and TRBJ1-5; D might be TRBD1 (5 bases). Trimming removed 1 base at V and 1 base at J, with 8 bases between. Germline loops: CDR1 DFQATT, CDR2 SNEGSKA (reference sequence). The length of the CDR3 is 14 residues. In nucleotides, the CDR3 is TGCAGTGCTAGAGTGGGGGTGAGCAATCAGCCCCAGCATTTT. Its protein is CSARVGVSNQPQHF.

In regard to this clonotype: A read error is possible here, since a much larger clone lies one base away. The chain couples TRBV7-2 to TRBJ2-5, with D possibly TRBD1 on 6 matching bases. V lost 5 bases, J lost 8 bases, and 15 bases lay in between. The CDR3 spans 13 residues. CDR1 SGHTA and CDR2 FQGNSA come from the germline V gene. DNA of the CDR3: TGTGCCAGCAGCCGACGGACAGCCGAAACCCAGTACTTC. This sequence encodes CASSRRTAETQYF.

This clonotype was found a few times. V and J are TRBV5-5 and TRBJ2-3; D gene ambiguous. Deletions cut 1 base from V and 1 base from J, with 7 bases between. The germline CDR1 and CDR2 sequences are SGHKS and YYEKEE (reference sequence). CDR3 size: 14 residues. The chain's CDR3 is CASSLYQGTDTQYF. The CDR3 nucleotides are TGTGCCAGCAGCTTGTATCAGGGCACAGATACGCAGTATTTT.

This clonotype was found many times. V usage is TRBV6-1 and J usage is TRBJ1-5, with 7 bases fitting TRBD1. J gave up 4 bases and V 6 bases, and 6 bases lay outside the gene matches. CDR1 is MNHNS and CDR2 is SASEGT in the germline V gene. The CDR3 sequence is 14 residues long. The CDR3 is CASSLDRVNQPQHF. CDR3 coding DNA: TGTGCCAGCAGCCTCGACAGGGTAAATCAGCCCCAGCATTTT.

This clonotype was recorded only once. The V gene is TRBV7-9, the J gene TRBJ2-2, with no clear D. Trimming removed 6 bases from V and 6 bases from J, with 5 bases in between. This CDR3 is 11 amino acids long. The germline CDR1 and CDR2 sequences are SEHNR and FQNEAQ (reference sequence). The DNA of the CDR3 is TGTGCCAGCAGTGGACCCGGGGAGCTGTTTTTT. Protein product: CASSGPGELFF. The full variable domain, with the rest looked up from reference TRBV7-9 and TRBJ2-2, is DTGVSQNPRHKITKRGQNVTFRCDPISEHNRLYWYRQTLGQGPEFLTYFQNEAQLEKSRLLSDRFSAERPKGSFSTLEIQRTEQGDSAMYLCASSGPGELFFGEGSRLTVL.

This clonotype was found a few times. This sequence joins TRBV7-6 and TRBJ1-4, with a weak D call TRBD1 (6 bases). This CDR3 has 16 amino acids. Germline values: CDR1 SGHVS, CDR2 FNYEAQ. V shed 0 bases and J shed 2 bases, with 10 bases lying between them. CDR3 in amino acids: CASSLAGGATNEKLFF. CDR3 nucleotides: TGTGCCAGCAGCTTAGCGGGGGGGGCGACTAATGAAAAACTGTTTTTT.

This clonotype was seen at least ten times. V and J are TRBV7-3 and TRBJ2-3, with D uncertain. The germline V and J ends were trimmed by 1 base and 0 bases, with 5 bases remaining between them. Germline CDR1 and CDR2: SGHTA and FQGTGA. The CDR3 totals 14 residues. The CDR3 is CASSLRLSTDTQYF. CDR3 DNA sequence: TGTGCCAGCAGCTTAAGGCTGAGCACAGATACGCAGTATTTT.

The chain couples TRBV12-3 or TRBV12-4 to TRBJ2-1; 16 bases fit TRBD2. CDR3 length: 19 amino acids. J gave up 5 bases and V 5 bases, and 12 bases lay outside the gene matches. The CDR3 region is CASSPTLPGLAGGDNEQFF. In DNA form, the CDR3 reads TGTGCCAGCAGTCCAACGCTCCCGGGACTAGCGGGAGGGGACAATGAGCAGTTCTTC.

At least ten counts were recorded for this clonotype. The V gene is TRBV12-1, the J gene TRBJ1-5; the D call in the table, TRBD1, was not verified against the DNA. TRBV12-1 is annotated as a pseudogene. The CDR3 length is 18 residues. CDR3 protein: CASSTNHTQGRGDQPQHF. In nucleotides, the CDR3 is TGTGCCAGCAGCACCAACCATACACAGGGGCGGGGAGATCAGCCCCAGCATTTT.

There are a few counts of this clonotype. This chain uses TRBV20-1 with TRBJ2-5; 12 bases align to TRBD2. V was clipped by 6 bases and J by 1 base; unmatched bases: 3. The CDR3 extends over 14 amino acids. Germline V gene lookup returns CDR1 DFQATT and CDR2 SNEGSKA (reference sequence). In nucleotides, the CDR3 is TGCAGTGCCCTAGCGGGGGGGATCCAAGAGACCCAGTACTTC. Its translation is CSALAGGIQETQYF.

The chain employs TRBV5-1 and TRBJ2-7; D remains ambiguous. The length of the CDR3 is 15 residues. Between the trimmed V and J ends, which lost 4 bases and 2 bases, there was a span of 16 bases. The V gene's germline CDR1 is SGHRS and CDR2 YFSETQ. CDR3 coding DNA: TGCGCCAGCAGCCCGTCCGGAGCCGGTACCTACGAGCAGTACTTC. This gives the protein CASSPSGAGTYEQYF. The entire variable domain, with the rest obtained from reference TRBV5-1 and TRBJ2-7, is as follows: KAGVTQTPRYLIKTRGQQVTLSCSPISGHRSVSWYQQTPGQGLQFLFEYFSETQRNKGNFPGRFSGRQFSNSRSEMNVSTLELGDSALYLCASSPSGAGTYEQYFGPGTRLTVT.

This clonotype appeared many times. The gene calls are TRBV5-1 and TRBJ2-2, with a possible D match to TRBD1 (6 bases). This CDR3 has 15 amino acids. Germline V gene data show CDR1 as SGHRS and CDR2 as YFSETQ. V lost 4 bases, J lost 0 bases, and 10 bases lay in between. The CDR3 is CASSQDRPNTGELFF. Here the CDR3 DNA reads TGCGCCAGCAGCCAAGACAGGCCGAACACCGGGGAGCTGTTTTTT.

V and J are TRBV6-5 and TRBJ2-4; tentative D call: TRBD1 (5 bases). The CDR3 runs to 12 residues. CDR1 is MNHEY and CDR2 is SVGAGI in the germline V gene. The germline V and J ends were trimmed by 7 bases and 3 bases, with 7 bases remaining between them. The CDR3 is CASKDSKNIQYF. The CDR3 bases are TGTGCCAGCAAAGACAGCAAAAACATTCAGTACTTC.

This chain links TRBV5-1 with TRBJ2-2; 9 nucleotides agree with TRBD2. Germline loops: CDR1 SGHRS, CDR2 YFSETQ. CDR3 length: 18 amino acids. The ends lost 1 base at V and 5 bases at J; junction bases unmatched: 12. The CDR3 bases are TGCGCCAGCAGCTTGCCTTCGGGCGGGAGGGCCGATACCGGGGAGCTGTTTTTT. Its protein is CASSLPSGGRADTGELFF.

V and J are TRBV7-3 and TRBJ2-1; a possible D gene is TRBD2 (6 bases). V lost 0 bases and J 7 bases, leaving 7 bases between the germline ends. Germline CDR1 is SGHTA and CDR2 is FQGTGA. The CDR3 consists of 13 residues. CDR3 bases: TGTGCCAGCAGCTTAACAGGGACTAATGAGCAGTTCTTC. It encodes CASSLTGTNEQFF. The variable domain in full, with the rest retrieved from reference TRBV7-3 and TRBJ2-1, is GAGVSQTPSNKVTEKGKYVELRCDPISGHTALYWYRQSLGQGPEFLIYFQGTGAADDSGLPNDRFFAVRPEGSVSTLKIQRTERGDSAVYLCASSLTGTNEQFFGPGTRLTVL.

This clonotype was counted between two and nine times. The rearrangement joins TRBV6-5 to TRBJ1-5; tentative D call: TRBD1 (6 bases). Trimming stripped 5 bases from V and 1 base from J, with 9 bases between. Germline CDR1 MNHEY, CDR2 SVGAGI. There are 14 residues in the CDR3. CDR3 bases: TGTGCCAGCAGTCGACAGGCGAGCAATCAGCCCCAGCATTTT. It translates to CASSRQASNQPQHF.

This clonotype came up many times. The V call is TRBV7-9, the J call TRBJ2-5, with a possible D match to TRBD2 (5 bases). V lost 0 bases to trimming and J lost 0 bases, with 11 bases between them. There are 16 residues in the CDR3. Germline V gene lookup returns CDR1 SEHNR and CDR2 FQNEAQ (reference sequence). The CDR3, as DNA: TGTGCCAGCAGCTTAGCGGGGAGAAGAAACCAAGAGACCCAGTACTTC. Translation: CASSLAGRRNQETQYF.

This clonotype was observed a handful of times. The chain links TRBV5-1 to TRBJ1-4; D may be TRBD1 (5 bases). This CDR3 contains 15 residues. Germline-derived CDR1 and CDR2 are SGHRS and YFSETQ. The ends were cut back, 4 bases at V and 7 bases at J, with 17 bases in the middle. CDR3 sequence (DNA): TGCGCCAGCAGCCCAGGGATCGCTGCTGGTGAAAAACTGTTTTTT. It is translated as CASSPGIAAGEKLFF.

This clonotype was detected many times. V usage is TRBV20-1 and J usage is TRBJ2-1, with 8 bases matching TRBD2. The CDR3 extends over 16 amino acids. Germline V gene data show CDR1 as DFQATT and CDR2 as SNEGSKA (reference sequence). With V trimmed by 1 base and J by 0 bases, 5 bases remained unmatched. This CDR3 reads CSARGFRGGSYNEQFF. CDR3 DNA: TGCAGTGCTAGAGGTTTTCGGGGGGGCTCCTACAATGAGCAGTTCTTC.

This chain links TRBV12-3 or TRBV12-4 with TRBJ2-1; 13 bases align to TRBD2. CDR3 size: 16 residues. The trim removed 6 bases at V and 12 bases at J, leaving 14 bases unmatched. The CDR3 is CASSPSWGLAGSGQFF. For the CDR3, the DNA is TGTGCCAGCAGCCCCTCTTGGGGACTAGCGGGAAGTGGGCAGTTCTTC.

In its sample, this clonotype was seen a few times. This chain connects TRBV4-3 to TRBJ1-4; D is ambiguous. The germline gives CDR1 LGHNA, CDR2 YSLEER. V gave up 0 bases and J gave up 8 bases, with 16 bases separating them. The CDR3 contains 16 residues. The DNA for the CDR3 is TGCGCCAGCAGCCAAGATTCCGGCCCCCAAACGGAAAAACTGTTTTTT. This encodes CASSQDSGPQTEKLFF.

This clonotype was detected a few times. The germline gene is not matched at one end of the junction; a read error may be the cause. This chain links TRBV7-7 with TRBJ2-5; D gene uncertain. This CDR3 has 15 amino acids. CDR1 and CDR2 (germline): SSHAT, FNYEAQ (reference sequence). The CDR3 is CASSPSPTYQETQYF. CDR3 nucleotide sequence: TGTGCTAGCAGCCCGAGCCCAACTTACCAAGAGACCCAGTACTTC.